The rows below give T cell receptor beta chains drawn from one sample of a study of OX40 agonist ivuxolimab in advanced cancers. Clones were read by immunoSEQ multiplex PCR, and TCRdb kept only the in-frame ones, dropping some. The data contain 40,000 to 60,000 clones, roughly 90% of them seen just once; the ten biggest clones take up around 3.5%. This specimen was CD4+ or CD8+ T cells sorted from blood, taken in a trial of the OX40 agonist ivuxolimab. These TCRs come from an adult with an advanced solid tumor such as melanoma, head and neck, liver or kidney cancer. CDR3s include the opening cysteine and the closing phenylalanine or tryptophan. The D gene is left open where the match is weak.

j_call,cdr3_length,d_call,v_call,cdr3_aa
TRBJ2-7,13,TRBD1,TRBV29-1,CSVRDRGPYEQYF
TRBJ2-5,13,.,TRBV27,CASSLPGAETQYF
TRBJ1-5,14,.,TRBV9,CASSVGTVNQPQHF
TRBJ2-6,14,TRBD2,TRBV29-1,CSATSGAGANVLTF
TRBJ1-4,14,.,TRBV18,CASSRKGGKEKLFF
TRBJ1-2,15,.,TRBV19,CASSIGARTGYGYTF
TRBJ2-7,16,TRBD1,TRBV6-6,CASSYTGTGKFYEQYF
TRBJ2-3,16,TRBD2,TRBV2,CASRGLSGGDTDTQYF
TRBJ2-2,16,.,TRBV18,CASSPLSGTYTGELFF
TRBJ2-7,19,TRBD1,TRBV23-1,CASSQYWVQDRDRAYEQYF
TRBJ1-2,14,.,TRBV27,CASSFNQGRYGYTF
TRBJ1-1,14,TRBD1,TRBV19,CASTGTVMNTEAFF
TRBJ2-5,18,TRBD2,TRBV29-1,CSAQEASRAGGIQETQYF
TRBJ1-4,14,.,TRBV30,CAWSIGRTNEKLFF
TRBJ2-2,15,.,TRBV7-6,CASSSRQVQVGELFF
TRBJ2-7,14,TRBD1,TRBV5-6,CASSLRGQTGEQYF
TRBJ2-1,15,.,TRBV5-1,CASSAQQGSYNEQFF
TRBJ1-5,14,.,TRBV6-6,CASSTRSLNQPQHF
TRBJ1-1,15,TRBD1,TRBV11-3,CASSFDRDWSTEAFF
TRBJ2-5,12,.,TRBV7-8,CASSPPKETQYF
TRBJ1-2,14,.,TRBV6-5,CASSSGGLGYGYTF
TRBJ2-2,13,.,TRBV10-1,CATRSANTGELFF
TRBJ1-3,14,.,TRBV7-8,CASGEQGLGYTIYF
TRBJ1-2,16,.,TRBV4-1,CASSLRNDGTGHGYTF
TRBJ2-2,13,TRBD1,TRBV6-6,CAGGQGGTGELFF
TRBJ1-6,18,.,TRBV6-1,CASSGRDSGGSYNSPLHF
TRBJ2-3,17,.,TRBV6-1,CASRETGTRTFGDTQYF
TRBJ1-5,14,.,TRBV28,CASSLAGERQPQHF
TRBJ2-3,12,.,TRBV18,CASSPSTDTQYF
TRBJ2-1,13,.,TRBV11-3,CASSLNAWDEQFF
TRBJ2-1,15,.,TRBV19,CASSILQGLLNEQFF
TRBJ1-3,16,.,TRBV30,CAWHQDRLTSGNTIYF
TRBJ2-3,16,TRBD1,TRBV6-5,CASSYWGQGYTDTQYF
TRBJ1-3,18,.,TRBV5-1,CASRPGHNGGSLGNTIYF
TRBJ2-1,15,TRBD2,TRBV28,CASSLSLAGVYEQFF
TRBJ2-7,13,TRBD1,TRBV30,CAWSAGGPYEQYF
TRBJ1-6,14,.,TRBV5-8,CASSSRAYNSPLHF